A selection of T cell receptor beta chains follows, all from one sample in a study of OX40 agonist ivuxolimab in advanced cancers. Measured with immunoSEQ multiplex PCR; TCRdb has only the in-frame clones, and not every one. The data show tens of thousands of clones, approximately 86% seen once. Sequenced material: CD4+ or CD8+ T cells sorted from blood, taken in a trial of the OX40 agonist ivuxolimab. The receptors were sampled from an adult with an advanced solid tumor such as melanoma, head and neck, liver or kidney cancer. The CDR3 runs from the conserved cysteine through the conserved F or W. A D gene is named only where the DNA matches it firmly. Clone size is stated in some rows and not others, as once, few, many or a class when expanded.

v_gene,d_gene,j_gene,abundance,CDR3nt,CDR3aa
TRBV6-1,.,TRBJ2-7,.,TGTGCCAGCAGTGAAACCTGGCGGTTAGAGGCCTACGAGCAGTACTTC,CASSETWRLEAYEQYF
TRBV5-1,TRBD1,TRBJ1-1,.,TGCGCCAGCAGCTTGGACGGCAGGGGGCCAGATGAAGCTTTCTTT,CASSLDGRGPDEAFF
TRBV2,.,TRBJ1-4,.,TGTGCCAGCAGCCGGGTTGCAACTAATGAAAAACTGTTTTTT,CASSRVATNEKLFF
TRBV6-5,.,TRBJ1-5,.,TGTGCCAGCGCAAAGAGTGTGGAACCCCAGGCGTCCCAGCATTTT,CASAKSVEPQASQHF
TRBV5-4,.,TRBJ2-5,.,TGTGCCAGCACCCGTGGGGAGACCCAGTACTTC,CASTRGETQYF
TRBV18,TRBD2,TRBJ2-7,.,TGTGCCAGCTCACCACGGACTAGCGGGGATACCTACGAGCAGTACTTC,CASSPRTSGDTYEQYF
TRBV2,.,TRBJ1-4,.,TGTGCCAGCATGTTAGCCATATCTATGGGAAAACTGTTTTTT,CASMLAISMGKLFF
TRBV27,.,TRBJ1-1,.,TGTGCCAGCAGTTTATTAAACCCACAGGGCATGAACACTGAAGCTTTCTTT,CASSLLNPQGMNTEAFF
TRBV9,TRBD1,TRBJ1-1,once,TGTGCCAGCAGCGCCGGGACAGGGTCGAACACTGAAGCTTTCTTT,CASSAGTGSNTEAFF
TRBV6-5,TRBD1,TRBJ2-7,.,TGTGCCAGCAGTCCCGGACAGGGGGCTAACTACGAGCAGTACTTC,CASSPGQGANYEQYF
TRBV28,.,TRBJ2-5,.,TGTGCCAGCAGCGGGGACACTAACGTGGAGACCCAGTACTTC,CASSGDTNVETQYF
TRBV7-3,TRBD2,TRBJ2-1,.,TGTGCCAGCAGCTTAAGACTAGCGGGAGCCGGGTCCTACAATGAGCAGTTCTTC,CASSLRLAGAGSYNEQFF
TRBV6-1,.,TRBJ1-3,.,TGTGCCAGCAGGAGGACAGAGAGCTCTGGAAACACCATATATTTT,CASRRTESSGNTIYF
TRBV7-8,TRBD2,TRBJ2-1,.,TGTGCCAGCAGCTTAGCAGGACTAGCGGGTTACAATGAGCAGTTCTTC,CASSLAGLAGYNEQFF
TRBV4-1,.,TRBJ1-4,.,TGCGCCAGCAGCCTGGAGGTCACTAATGAAAAACTGTTTTTT,CASSLEVTNEKLFF
TRBV2,.,TRBJ2-7,.,TGTGCCACCCAGGTAGGCCCTAGCTCCTACGAGCAGTACTTC,CATQVGPSSYEQYF
TRBV7-3,.,TRBJ2-1,.,TGTGCCAGCAGCTTCCTAGCGACGGGCTCCTACAATGAGCAGTTCTTC,CASSFLATGSYNEQFF
TRBV9,.,TRBJ2-2,.,TGTGCCAGCAGCGTAGATGAGGGTGGGCTTACCGGGGAGCTGTTTTTT,CASSVDEGGLTGELFF
TRBV1,.,TRBJ2-7,.,TGCACCAGCAGCCAAGATACGTCCCAGGACGAGCAGTACTTC,CTSSQDTSQDEQYF
TRBV30,.,TRBJ2-3,.,TGTGCCTGGAGTGTATCCCTAGTTGGAGATACGCAGTATTTT,CAWSVSLVGDTQYF
TRBV11-2,.,TRBJ2-5,.,TGTGCCAGCAGCCTCCAGGGGTTACAAGAGACCCAGTACTTC,CASSLQGLQETQYF
TRBV6-5,.,TRBJ2-7,.,TGTGCCAGCAGTTATGGAGGGATTTCCTACGAGCAGTACTTC,CASSYGGISYEQYF
TRBV2,TRBD1,TRBJ1-5,once,TGTGCCAGCAGCAATACAGGGGTCAGCAATCAGCCCCAGCATTTT,CASSNTGVSNQPQHF
TRBV4-3,.,TRBJ2-7,.,TGCGCCAGCAGCCAGGAGCCCGGGCCGAGCTCCTACGAGCAGTACTTC,CASSQEPGPSSYEQYF
TRBV6-1,.,TRBJ2-1,once,TGTGCCAGCAGTGAAACGAAGGGGGCTCGGGGGACAAGGTCCTACAATGAGCAGTTCTTC,CASSETKGARGTRSYNEQFF
TRBV6-5,TRBD2,TRBJ2-7,once,TGTGCCAGCAGCGGACTTGCGGGAGGGCCAAGGGAGCAGTACTTC,CASSGLAGGPREQYF
TRBV18,.,TRBJ2-7,.,TGTGCCAGCTCACCTTCAGAGCCAAGGTTGGGCTACGAGCAGTACTTC,CASSPSEPRLGYEQYF
TRBV7-9,.,TRBJ2-5,.,TGTGCCAGCAGTTTGGTGGCTGCGGAGACCCAGTACTTC,CASSLVAAETQYF
TRBV28,.,TRBJ1-1,.,TGTGCCAGCAGTTCCCTTGACAGCCTTCGGAACACTGAAGCTTTCTTT,CASSSLDSLRNTEAFF
TRBV28,.,TRBJ2-7,few,TGTGCCAGCAGTTTCACGACGGAATCCTACGAGCAGTACTTC,CASSFTTESYEQYF
TRBV6-6,TRBD1,TRBJ1-4,few,TGTGCCAGCAGTTATGGGGACAGAGAGAATGAAAAACTGTTTTTT,CASSYGDRENEKLFF
TRBV7-6,.,TRBJ1-4,.,TGTGCCAGCAGCTTAGCCCCCTCAGGGTGGGGAATTGAAAAACTGTTTTTT,CASSLAPSGWGIEKLFF
TRBV7-9,TRBD1,TRBJ1-1,.,TGTGCCAGCAGCCCTTACCTATCGACAGGGGACGGGACTGAAGCTTTCTTT,CASSPYLSTGDGTEAFF
TRBV9,TRBD1,TRBJ2-7,.,TGTGCCAGCAGCGTGGAAGGGACAGCCTTCGAGCAGTACTTC,CASSVEGTAFEQYF
TRBV19,.,TRBJ2-7,.,TGTGCCAGTAGTATGGGGCCCCGGGACGGGAGTTACGAGCAGTACTTC,CASSMGPRDGSYEQYF
TRBV12-5,TRBD1,TRBJ1-1,.,TGTGCTAGTGGTTTGACAGGGGTGGGCACTGAAGCTTTCTTT,CASGLTGVGTEAFF
TRBV10-2,.,TRBJ2-7,once,TGCGCCAGCAGCCCAAGGACGGAAGGATTCTACGAGCAGTACTTC,CASSPRTEGFYEQYF
TRBV18,TRBD1,TRBJ1-5,.,TGTGCCAGCTCACTGGGACAGGGAAGCAATCAGCCCCAGCATTTT,CASSLGQGSNQPQHF
TRBV9,.,TRBJ2-1,few,TGTGCCAGCAGCTTTCAGGGTAATTCCTACAATGAGCAGTTCTTC,CASSFQGNSYNEQFF
TRBV2,.,TRBJ2-7,.,TGTGCCAGCGGTGACAGTTACGAGCAGTACTTC,CASGDSYEQYF
TRBV7-3,.,TRBJ2-3,.,TGTGCCAGCAGCTTAGGTGGGAGGGATACGCAGTATTTT,CASSLGGRDTQYF
TRBV6-5,TRBD1,TRBJ1-2,.,TGTGCCAGCAGTTACAGGACAGGGGATCTTCGGGGCTACACCTTC,CASSYRTGDLRGYTF
TRBV9,TRBD2,TRBJ2-1,.,TGTGCCAGCAGCCCATTCGGGACTAGCGGGAGAGGTGAGCAGTTCTTC,CASSPFGTSGRGEQFF
TRBV4-1,TRBD1,TRBJ1-1,.,TGCGCCAGCAGCCAACAAAGACAGGGAAGGAACACTGAAGCTTTCTTT,CASSQQRQGRNTEAFF
TRBV30,.,TRBJ2-2,.,TGTGCCTGGGGTAGGGGTACCGGGGAGCTGTTTTTT,CAWGRGTGELFF
TRBV27,TRBD1,TRBJ2-7,once,TGTGCCAGCAGCTCTGGGGACAGGTCCTACAGCGAGCAGTACTTC,CASSSGDRSYSEQYF
TRBV27,TRBD2,TRBJ2-1,few,TGTGCCAGCAGTTTACTTTATGCCGGGACTAGCGGTTCCGGTGAGCAGTTCTTC,CASSLLYAGTSGSGEQFF
TRBV7-9,.,TRBJ2-7,.,TGTGCCAGCAGCTTATCGGTGTCAGGTTGGGAGGAGCAGTACTTC,CASSLSVSGWEEQYF
TRBV2,.,TRBJ2-1,.,TGTGCCAGCAGTCGACTAGAGGAGCAGTTCTTC,CASSRLEEQFF
TRBV20-1,TRBD2,TRBJ2-2,.,TGCAGTGCTAGCACCGGGACTAGCTTGTTTTTT,CSASTGTSLFF
TRBV4-2,.,TRBJ2-3,.,TGTGCCAGCAGCCAACTGCTAGGGACGACAGATACGCAGTATTTT,CASSQLLGTTDTQYF
TRBV29-1,.,TRBJ1-2,.,TGCAGCGTGACAGCCTACTATGGCTACACCTTC,CSVTAYYGYTF
TRBV6-6,.,TRBJ1-2,.,TGTGCCAGCAGTCCTGAAGGGGCCTATGGCTACACCTTC,CASSPEGAYGYTF
TRBV28,.,TRBJ2-7,.,TGTGCCAGCAGTTTTAGGGAAACCCACTCCTACGAGCAGTACTTC,CASSFRETHSYEQYF
TRBV18,.,TRBJ2-3,.,TGTGCCAGCTCATCGACCCGCACAGATACGCAGTATTTT,CASSSTRTDTQYF
TRBV7-9,TRBD2,TRBJ2-3,.,TGTGCCAGCAGCGTTTGGCGACTAGCGGGAGAGGGCACAGATACGCAGTATTTT,CASSVWRLAGEGTDTQYF
TRBV7-2,.,TRBJ2-6,.,TGTGCCAGCAGGGAATCTGGGGCCAACGTCCTGACTTTC,CASRESGANVLTF